This TCR beta chain appears in the sequencing data of a study of response to subunit inactivated influenza vaccine. Study findings and constraints: Every seasonal influenza vaccination brings in few new T cells, the authors suggested.

This clonotype was counted between two and nine times. Its antigen is as yet unknown. The CDR3 length is 15 residues. Per germline, CDR1 SGHKS and CDR2 YYEKEE (reference sequence). Trimming cost V 2 bases and J 0 bases, with 12 bases left between them. TCRdb analysed the RT-PCR reads with MiXCR anew, one entry per CDR3 protein. The table lists 200,000 to 250,000 distinct CDR3 sequences, 12% of them singletons. The origin of this receptor is a man over 45 who received an inactivated influenza vaccine. The sample here was non-naive T cells sorted from PBMCs, taken 14 to 15 days before vaccination. The chain uses TRBV5-5 and TRBJ2-7; no reliable D call. The CDR3 here is CASSFNRRSSYEQYF. In DNA form, the CDR3 reads TGTGCCAGCAGCTTTAATCGGCGGAGCTCCTACGAGCAGTACTTC.